This TCR beta chain was captured by sequencing in a study of T cell repertoires in cytomegalovirus infection. Study-wide background: Researchers turned to recently identified HLA-C-restricted CMV epitopes as well as well-studied HLA-B-restricted ones. The public TCR beta signatures pointed to both CMV infection and matching HLA type.

Note on this clonotype: What it binds is not known.

Study-level results: The study found HLA-C-restricted CMV-specific TCR beta clonotypes dominating the ex vivo response. Totalled public TCR beta family frequency picked out people who carried CMV plus the relevant HLA.

The CDR3 covers 14 residues. Germline CDR1 is SGHRS and CDR2 is YFSETQ. V was cut by 0 bases and J by 3 bases, with 9 bases left in between. MiXCR, run by TCRdb on the reads, gives a single entry per CDR3 protein. The table includes some 940,000 distinct CDR3 sequences, roughly 31% detected once. The clonotype comes from a human donor in good health (CMV status not recorded). Some clones in this sample may be carry-over from other donors' samples. Sequenced material: cultured CD8+ T cells from PBMCs, taken from culture after CMV antigen stimulation. The chain has TRBV5-1 and TRBJ1-1; no firm D call. The CDR3 sequence is CASSLDSDYTEAFF. In nucleotides, the CDR3 is TGCGCCAGCAGCTTGGACAGTGACTACACTGAAGCTTTCTTT.